This T cell receptor (beta chain) was captured by sequencing in a study of immune heterogeneity within non-small cell lung tumors. Comment on this clonotype: Its antigen remains unidentified.

This CDR3 has 15 residues. Deletions cut 0 bases from V and 1 base from J, with 9 bases between. CDR1 and CDR2 from the germline V gene are MGHRA and YSYEKL. The study's findings and limits: Largely different high-frequency T-cell receptor beta clonotypes were found between individual patients.

TCR beta CDR3 was amplified by multiplex PCR using 32 V and 13 J primers. Via MiXCR, TCRdb re-called the multiplex PCR reads, giving one row per CDR3 protein. The sample carries 11,000 or so distinct CDR3 sequences, 25% to 30% recorded once. Genomic DNA extracted from bulk tumor tissue served as template. A total of about 540 ng was used per sample. Several biopsies were spaced far apart within each primary tumor and obtained as surgery took place. Enrolled patients presented with newly diagnosed, previously untreated non-small cell lung cancer and underwent curative surgery. This receptor was identified in a man aged 45-60 years with non-small cell lung cancer. The sequencing sample was made of lung tumor tissue. This chain connects TRBV4-1 to TRBJ1-2; tentatively, D is TRBD1 (5 bases). The CDR3, as DNA: TGCGCCAGCAGCCAAGACCCGACAGTTAACTATGGCTACACCTTC. It translates to CASSQDPTVNYGYTF.